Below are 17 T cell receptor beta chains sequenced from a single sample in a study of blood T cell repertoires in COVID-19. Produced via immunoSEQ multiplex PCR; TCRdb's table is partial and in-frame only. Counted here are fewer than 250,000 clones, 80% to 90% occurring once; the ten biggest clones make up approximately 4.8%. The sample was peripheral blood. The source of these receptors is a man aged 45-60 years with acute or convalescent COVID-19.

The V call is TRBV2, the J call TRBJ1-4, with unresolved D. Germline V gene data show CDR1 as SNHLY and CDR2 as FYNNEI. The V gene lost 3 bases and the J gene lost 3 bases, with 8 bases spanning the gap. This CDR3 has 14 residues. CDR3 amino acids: CASSDTGSNEKLFF. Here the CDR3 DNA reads TGTGCCAGCAGTGACACGGGGTCTAATGAAAAACTGTTTTTT.

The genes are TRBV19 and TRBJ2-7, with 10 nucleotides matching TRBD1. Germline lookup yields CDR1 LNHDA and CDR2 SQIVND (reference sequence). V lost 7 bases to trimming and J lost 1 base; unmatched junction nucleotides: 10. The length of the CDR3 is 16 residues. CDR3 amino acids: CASTRSTGQGSYEQYF. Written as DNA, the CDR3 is TGTGCCAGTACCAGGAGCACGGGACAGGGGTCCTACGAGCAGTACTTC.

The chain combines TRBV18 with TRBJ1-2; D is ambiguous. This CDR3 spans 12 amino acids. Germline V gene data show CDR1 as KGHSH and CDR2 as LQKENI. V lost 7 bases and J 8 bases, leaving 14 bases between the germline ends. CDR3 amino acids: CASFAEDDGYTF. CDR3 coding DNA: TGTGCCAGCTTTGCCGAGGATGACGGCTACACCTTC.

CDR3 sequence (DNA): TGTGCCAGCAGCTCCCTCGGTGAGACCCAGTACTTC. As protein: CASSSLGETQYF. This sequence joins TRBV3-1 (or the pseudogene TRBV3-2) and TRBJ2-5; D is unresolved. CDR3 length: 12 residues. From germline, CDR1 is LGHDT and CDR2 YNNKEL (reference sequence). Deletions cut 5 bases from V and 5 bases from J, with 9 bases between.

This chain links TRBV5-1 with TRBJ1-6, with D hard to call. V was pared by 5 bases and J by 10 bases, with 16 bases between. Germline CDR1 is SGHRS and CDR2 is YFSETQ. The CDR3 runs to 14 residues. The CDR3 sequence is CASRRKEISSPLHF. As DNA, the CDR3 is TGCGCCAGCAGAAGAAAGGAGATCTCGTCACCCCTCCACTTT. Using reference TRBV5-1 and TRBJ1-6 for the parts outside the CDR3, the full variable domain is KAGVTQTPRYLIKTRGQQVTLSCSPISGHRSVSWYQQTPGQGLQFLFEYFSETQRNKGNFPGRFSGRQFSNSRSEMNVSTLELGDSALYLCASRRKEISSPLHFGNGTRLTVT.

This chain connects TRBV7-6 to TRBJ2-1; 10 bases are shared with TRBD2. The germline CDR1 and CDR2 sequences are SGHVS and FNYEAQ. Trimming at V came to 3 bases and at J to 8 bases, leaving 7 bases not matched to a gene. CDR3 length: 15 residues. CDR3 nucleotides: TGTGCCAGCAGCTTCTGGCCCGGGACTAGCGATGAGCAGTTCTTC. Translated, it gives CASSFWPGTSDEQFF. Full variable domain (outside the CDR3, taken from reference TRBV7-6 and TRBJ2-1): GAGVSQSPRYKVTKRGQDVALRCDPISGHVSLYWYRQALGQGPEFLTYFNYEAQQDKSGLPNDRFSAERPEGSISTLTIQRTEQRDSAMYRCASSFWPGTSDEQFFGPGTRLTVL.

CDR3 sequence: CSASRPGGGYGYTF. In nucleotides, the CDR3 is TGCAGTGCTAGTCGTCCCGGGGGAGGGTATGGCTACACCTTC. V and J are TRBV20-1 and TRBJ1-2; weak D call: TRBD1 (5 bases). Deletions cut 3 bases from V and 5 bases from J, with 16 bases between. Germline V gives CDR1 DFQATT, CDR2 SNEGSKA (reference sequence). This CDR3 comprises 14 residues.

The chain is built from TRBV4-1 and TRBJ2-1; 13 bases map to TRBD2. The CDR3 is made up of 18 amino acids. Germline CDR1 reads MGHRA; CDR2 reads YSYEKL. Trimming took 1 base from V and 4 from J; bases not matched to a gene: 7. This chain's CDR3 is CASSQGGLAGALYNEQFF. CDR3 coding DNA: TGCGCCAGCAGCCAAGGCGGACTAGCGGGGGCTCTTTACAATGAGCAGTTCTTC.

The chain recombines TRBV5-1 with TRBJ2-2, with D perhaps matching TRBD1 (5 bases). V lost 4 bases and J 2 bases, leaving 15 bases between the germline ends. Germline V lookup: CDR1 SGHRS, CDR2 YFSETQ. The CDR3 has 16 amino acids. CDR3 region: CASSRLGAPNTGELFF. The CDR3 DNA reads TGCGCCAGCAGCAGGCTAGGGGCGCCAAACACCGGGGAGCTGTTTTTT.

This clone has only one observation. The CDR3 sequence is CASSEARLILRSPLHF. The CDR3 coding sequence is TGTGCCAGCAGTGAAGCACGACTAATACTACGATCACCCCTCCACTTT. This sequence joins TRBV2 and TRBJ1-6; D unresolved. V was clipped by 0 bases and J by 10 bases, with 16 bases between them. Germline V CDR1 and CDR2: SNHLY, FYNNEI. The CDR3 covers 16 residues.

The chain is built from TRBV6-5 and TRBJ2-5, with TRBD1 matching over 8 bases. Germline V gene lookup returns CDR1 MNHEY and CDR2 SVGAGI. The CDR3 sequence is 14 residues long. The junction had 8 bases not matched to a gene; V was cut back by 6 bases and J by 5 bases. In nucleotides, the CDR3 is TGTGCCAGCAGCCACAGGGGGGCTCGCGAGACCCAGTACTTC. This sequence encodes CASSHRGARETQYF.

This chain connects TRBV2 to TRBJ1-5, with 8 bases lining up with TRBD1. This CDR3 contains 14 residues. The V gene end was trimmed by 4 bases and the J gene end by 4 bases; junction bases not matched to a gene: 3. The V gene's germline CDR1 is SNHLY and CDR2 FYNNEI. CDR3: CASSATGENQPQHF. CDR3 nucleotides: TGTGCCAGCAGTGCGACAGGGGAGAATCAGCCCCAGCATTTT.

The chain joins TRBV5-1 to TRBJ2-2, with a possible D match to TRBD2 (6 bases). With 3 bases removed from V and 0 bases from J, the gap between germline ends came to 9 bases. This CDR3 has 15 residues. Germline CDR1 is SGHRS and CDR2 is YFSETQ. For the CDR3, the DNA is TGCGCCAGCAGCTATAGCGGTCCGAACACCGGGGAGCTGTTTTTT. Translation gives CASSYSGPNTGELFF.

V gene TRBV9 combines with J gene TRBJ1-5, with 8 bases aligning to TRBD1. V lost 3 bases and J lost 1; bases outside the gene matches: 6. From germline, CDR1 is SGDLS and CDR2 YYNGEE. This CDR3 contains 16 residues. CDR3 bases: TGTGCCAGCAGCGAGGGACAGGCCGGAAGCAATCAGCCCCAGCATTTT. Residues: CASSEGQAGSNQPQHF.

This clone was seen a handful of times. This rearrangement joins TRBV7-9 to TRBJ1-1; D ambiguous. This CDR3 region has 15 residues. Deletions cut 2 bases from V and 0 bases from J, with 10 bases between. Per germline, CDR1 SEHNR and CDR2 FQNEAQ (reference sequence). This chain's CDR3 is CASSLSGTLNTEAFF. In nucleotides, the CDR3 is TGTGCCAGCAGCTTAAGCGGCACTTTGAACACTGAAGCTTTCTTT.

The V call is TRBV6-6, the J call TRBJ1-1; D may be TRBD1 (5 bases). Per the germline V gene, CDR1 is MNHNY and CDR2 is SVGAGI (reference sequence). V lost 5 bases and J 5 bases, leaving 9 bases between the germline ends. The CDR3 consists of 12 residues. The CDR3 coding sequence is TGTGCCAGCAGTCTTACAGGAACTGAAGCTTTCTTT. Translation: CASSLTGTEAFF.

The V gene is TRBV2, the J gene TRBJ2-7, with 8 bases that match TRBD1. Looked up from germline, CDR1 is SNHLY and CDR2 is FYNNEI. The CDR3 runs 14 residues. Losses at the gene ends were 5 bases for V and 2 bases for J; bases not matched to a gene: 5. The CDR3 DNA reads TGTGCCAGCAGTTCACAGGGGGGAACCTACGAGCAGTACTTC. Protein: CASSSQGGTYEQYF.